Listed here are 15 T cell receptor beta chains from one sample, sequenced in a study of tumor and adjacent non-tumor tissue in lung cancer. TCRbeta libraries were built with three rounds of nested PCR, modified from ARM-PCR. MiXCR, applied by TCRdb to the multiplex PCR reads, yields one record per CDR3 protein. The sample holds some 90,000 distinct CDR3 sequences, 61% seen once. This sample's RNA came from whole unsorted tissue. The specimen was lung tumor tissue. The origin of the receptors is a man in his 70s with non-small cell lung cancer.

This clonotype came up many times. This rearrangement joins TRBV11-2 to TRBJ2-6; D assignment may be TRBD1 or TRBD2 (5 bases each). The germline gives CDR1 SGHAT, CDR2 FQNNGV. V shed 1 base and J shed 2 bases, with 9 bases lying between them. This CDR3 is 16 amino acids long. CDR3 DNA sequence: TGTGCCAGCAGCTTAGGCCAGGGAGCTGGGGCCAACGTCCTGACTTTC. Translation: CASSLGQGAGANVLTF.

This clonotype was recorded a few times. This chain uses TRBV5-1 with TRBJ2-1, with TRBD2 matching 7 bases. There are 15 residues in the CDR3. The junction had 3 bases not matched to a gene; V was cut back by 1 base and J by 2 bases. Germline V gives CDR1 SGHRS, CDR2 YFSETQ. The CDR3, as DNA: TGCGCCAGCAGCTTGACTAGCGCGCCCTACAATGAGCAGTTCTTC. The encoded protein is CASSLTSAPYNEQFF.

There are a few counts of this clonotype. One base away lies a much larger clone, so this may be a sequencing read error. The rearrangement links TRBV2 to TRBJ2-1, with TRBD1 identical over 7 bases. The CDR3 totals 14 residues. From germline, CDR1 is SNHLY and CDR2 FYNNEI. CDR3 DNA: TGTGTCAGCAGCCTCGGACAAGGGGGCGATGAGCAGTTCTTC. Protein product: CVSSLGQGGDEQFF.

With regard to this clonotype: At one end the junction does not follow the germline gene, possibly because of a read error. The chain links TRBV28 to TRBJ1-1; D perhaps matches TRBD1 (6 bases). From germline, CDR1 is MDHEN and CDR2 SYDVKM. This CDR3 region has 15 residues. The CDR3: CASSSPTGLMTGAFF. The CDR3 DNA follows: TGTGCCAGCAGTTCCCCGACAGGATTAATGACTGGAGCTTTCTTC.

On this clonotype itself: A much larger clone differs by one base, so this may be a read error. The genes are TRBV7-9 and TRBJ2-5; the match to TRBD2 covers 13 bases. Per the germline V gene, CDR1 is SEHNR and CDR2 is FQNEAQ (reference sequence). The length of the CDR3 is 16 residues. DNA of the CDR3: TGTGCCAGCAGCTTCGGACTAGCGGGAGTGGGGGAGATCCAGTACTTC. Translation: CASSFGLAGVGEIQYF. The whole variable domain, filled in from reference TRBV7-9 and TRBJ2-5, reads DTGVSQNPRHKITKRGQNVTFRCDPISEHNRLYWYRQTLGQGPEFLTYFQNEAQLEKSRLLSDRFSAERPKGSFSTLEIQRTEQGDSAMYLCASSFGLAGVGEIQYFGPGTRLLVL.

The rearrangement uses TRBV30 and TRBJ2-2, with 14 bases matching TRBD2. CDR1 and CDR2 (germline): GTSNPN, SVGIG (reference sequence). J was trimmed by 6 bases and V by 1 base; bases with no gene match: 7. This CDR3 has 17 residues. The CDR3, as DNA: TGTGCCTGGAGTGGACTAGCGGGAGGGCAACTGGCCGGGGAGCTGTTTTTT. Translated, it gives CAWSGLAGGQLAGELFF.

With respect to this clonotype: One end of the junction varies from germline; a read error may be responsible. The V call is TRBV12-3 or TRBV12-4, the J call TRBJ2-7; TRBD1 matches at 8 bases. The CDR3 contains 19 residues. The CDR3 DNA is TGTGCCAGCAGTCCCCCCCGGGACAGGAGTCCACTTAGCTCCTACGAGCAATACTTC. Its translation is CASSPPRDRSPLSSYEQYF.

This clonotype appeared a few times. At one end the junction does not follow the germline gene, possibly because of a read error. The CDR3 bases are TGCGCCAGCAGCTTGGCTATCCCCTCCGGTGAGCTGTTTTTT. The encoded protein is CASSLAIPSGELFF. V is TRBV5-1 and J is TRBJ2-2; no reliable D call. The CDR3 has 14 residues. Per germline, CDR1 SGHRS and CDR2 YFSETQ.

V usage is TRBV28 and J usage is TRBJ2-7; possible D gene TRBD1, 5 bases. This CDR3 has 13 residues. Trimming stripped 5 bases from V and 1 base from J, with 9 bases between. Looked up from germline, CDR1 is MDHEN and CDR2 is SYDVKM. The CDR3 coding sequence is TGTGCCAGCAGTATACGACAGTCCTACGAGCAGTACTTC. Its protein product is CASSIRQSYEQYF.

This clonotype showed up just a few times. A much larger clone sits a single nucleotide away, making a read error possible. Lacking the conserved final phenylalanine or tryptophan, this CDR3 likely reflects a read error. The rearrangement joins TRBV6-5 to TRBJ1-6, with 10 bases identical to TRBD1. The CDR3 runs to 16 residues. The V and J ends lost 4 bases and 5 bases, in that order; junction bases with no gene match: 5. Germline V gene sequence: CDR1 MNHEY, CDR2 SVGAGI. Here the CDR3 reads CASSSYGTGDNSPLHL. For the CDR3, the DNA is TGTGCCAGCAGTTCCTACGGGACAGGGGATAATTCACCCCTCCACCTT.

This clonotype was recorded a few times. A much larger clone is a single base away; this may be a read error. The chain uses TRBV10-3 and TRBJ2-6, with D perhaps matching TRBD1 or TRBD2 (5 bases each). Germline V gives CDR1 ENHRY, CDR2 SYGVKD. The CDR3 contains 13 residues. The CDR3 region is CAAGTSGANVPTF. CDR3 sequence (DNA): TGTGCCGCCGGGACCTCTGGGGCCAACGTCCCGACTTTC.

This clonotype was recorded a few times. Mismatch with germline at one junction end may stem from a read error. J is TRBJ2-5 and V is TRBV10-1; D is unclear. Germline V gene lookup returns CDR1 WNHNN and CDR2 SYGVQD (reference sequence). The CDR3 is 14 residues long. CDR3: CASSGRQRTESQYF. CDR3 nucleotides: TGCGCCAGCAGTGGCAGGCAAAGAACGGAGAGCCAGTACTTC.

On this clonotype itself: One junction end disagrees with the germline gene, perhaps due to a read error. The CDR3: CTSLDRAEEIQYF. CDR3 DNA: TGTACCAGCTTAGACAGGGCAGAAGAGATCCAGTACTTC. V is TRBV12-3 or TRBV12-4 and J is TRBJ2-5; 7 bases agree with TRBD1. The CDR3 spans 13 residues.

Many counts were recorded for this clonotype. The chain has TRBV29-1 and TRBJ2-5; possibly TRBD2 for D (5 bases). The V gene lost 1 base and the J gene lost 1 base, with 13 bases spanning the gap. CDR1 and CDR2 (germline): SQVTM, ANQGSEA. The CDR3 loop spans 15 amino acids. This CDR3 reads CSVEGSSRTQETQYF. In nucleotides, the CDR3 is TGCAGCGTTGAAGGTTCTAGCAGGACCCAAGAGACCCAGTACTTC.

This clonotype has just a few counts. Compared with germline, one end of the junction differs, possibly owing to a read error. This chain joins TRBV4-1 and TRBJ2-4, with D perhaps TRBD1 or TRBD2 (6 bases each). CDR1 MGHRA and CDR2 YSYEKL come from the germline V gene. The length of the CDR3 is 16 residues. The CDR3 reads CASSQDLRTGARIQYF. CDR3 in DNA: TGTGCCAGCAGCCAAGATCTACGGACGGGGGCCCGAATTCAGTACTTC.